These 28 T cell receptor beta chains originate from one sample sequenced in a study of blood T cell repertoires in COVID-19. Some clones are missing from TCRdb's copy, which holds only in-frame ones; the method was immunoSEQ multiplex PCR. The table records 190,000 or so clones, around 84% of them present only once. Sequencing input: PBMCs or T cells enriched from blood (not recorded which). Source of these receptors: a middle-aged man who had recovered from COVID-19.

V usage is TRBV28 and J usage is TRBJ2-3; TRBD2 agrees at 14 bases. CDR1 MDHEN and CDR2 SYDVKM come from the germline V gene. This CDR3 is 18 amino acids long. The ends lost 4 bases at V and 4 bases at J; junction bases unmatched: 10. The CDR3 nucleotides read TGTGCCAGCAGTTCTCCCGGGACTAGCGGGAGACGCGCAGATACGCAGTATTTT. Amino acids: CASSSPGTSGRRADTQYF.

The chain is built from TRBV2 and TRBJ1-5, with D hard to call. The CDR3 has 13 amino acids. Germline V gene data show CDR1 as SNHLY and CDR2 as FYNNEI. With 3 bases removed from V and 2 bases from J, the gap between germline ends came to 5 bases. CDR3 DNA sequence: TGTGCCAGCAGTGAGGAGGGCAATCAGCCCCAGCATTTT. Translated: CASSEEGNQPQHF.

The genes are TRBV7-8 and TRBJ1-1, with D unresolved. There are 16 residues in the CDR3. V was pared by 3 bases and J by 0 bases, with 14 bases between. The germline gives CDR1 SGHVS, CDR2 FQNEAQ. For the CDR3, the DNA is TGTGCCAGCAGCTTCAACAGACCGGGATTGAACACTGAAGCTTTCTTT. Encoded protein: CASSFNRPGLNTEAFF.

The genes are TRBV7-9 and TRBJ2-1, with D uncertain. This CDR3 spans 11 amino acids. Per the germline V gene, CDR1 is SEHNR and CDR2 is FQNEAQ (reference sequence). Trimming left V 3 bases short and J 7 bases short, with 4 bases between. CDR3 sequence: CASSLLNEQFF. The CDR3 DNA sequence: TGTGCCAGCAGCTTGTTAAATGAGCAGTTCTTC.

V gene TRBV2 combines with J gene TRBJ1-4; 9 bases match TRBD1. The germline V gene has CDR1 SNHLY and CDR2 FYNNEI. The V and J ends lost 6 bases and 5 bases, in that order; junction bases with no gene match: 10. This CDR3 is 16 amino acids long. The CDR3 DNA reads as TGTGCCAGCAGCGACCCGGGACAGGGCTCAAATGAAAAACTGTTTTTT. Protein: CASSDPGQGSNEKLFF.

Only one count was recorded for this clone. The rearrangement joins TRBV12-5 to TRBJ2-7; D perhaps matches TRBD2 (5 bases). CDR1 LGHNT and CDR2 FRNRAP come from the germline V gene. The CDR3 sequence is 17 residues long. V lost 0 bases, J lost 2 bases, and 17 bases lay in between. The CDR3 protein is CASGLVGLVGVPYEQYF. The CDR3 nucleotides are TGTGCTAGTGGTTTGGTAGGGCTAGTGGGAGTACCCTACGAGCAGTACTTC.

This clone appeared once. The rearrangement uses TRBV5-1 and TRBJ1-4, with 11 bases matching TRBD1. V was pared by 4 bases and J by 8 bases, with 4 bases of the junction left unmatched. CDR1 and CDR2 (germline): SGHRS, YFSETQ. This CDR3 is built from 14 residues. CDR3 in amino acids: CASSAGQGGEKLFF. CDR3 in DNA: TGCGCCAGCAGCGCGGGACAGGGGGGAGAAAAACTGTTTTTT.

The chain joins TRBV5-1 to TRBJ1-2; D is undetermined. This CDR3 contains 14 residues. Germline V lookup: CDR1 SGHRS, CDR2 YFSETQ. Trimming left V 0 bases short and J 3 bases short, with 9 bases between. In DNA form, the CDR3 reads TGCGCCAGCAGCTTGGCCGTCGGGTACTATGGCTACACCTTC. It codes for CASSLAVGYYGYTF. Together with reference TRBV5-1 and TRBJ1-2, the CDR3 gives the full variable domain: KAGVTQTPRYLIKTRGQQVTLSCSPISGHRSVSWYQQTPGQGLQFLFEYFSETQRNKGNFPGRFSGRQFSNSRSEMNVSTLELGDSALYLCASSLAVGYYGYTFGSGTRLTVV.

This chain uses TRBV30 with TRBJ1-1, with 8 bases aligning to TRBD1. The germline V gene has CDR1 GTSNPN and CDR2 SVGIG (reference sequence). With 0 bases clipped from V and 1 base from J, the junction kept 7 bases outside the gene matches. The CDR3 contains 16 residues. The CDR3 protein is CAWSVKEGQANTEAFF. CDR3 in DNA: TGTGCCTGGAGTGTAAAGGAGGGACAGGCGAACACTGAAGCTTTCTTT.

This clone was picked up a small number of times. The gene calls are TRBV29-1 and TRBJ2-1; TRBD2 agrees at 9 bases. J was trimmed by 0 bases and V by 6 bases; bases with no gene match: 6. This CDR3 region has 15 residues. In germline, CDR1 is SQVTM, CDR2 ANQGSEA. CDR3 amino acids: CSVALSGSSYNEQFF. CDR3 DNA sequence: TGCAGCGTAGCTCTTAGCGGGAGCTCCTACAATGAGCAGTTCTTC.

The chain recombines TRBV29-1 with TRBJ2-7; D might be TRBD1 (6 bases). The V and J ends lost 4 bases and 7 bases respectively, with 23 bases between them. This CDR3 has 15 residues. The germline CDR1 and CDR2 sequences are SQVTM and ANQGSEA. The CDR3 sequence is CSVGAPGTPTFEQYF. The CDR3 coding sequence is TGCAGCGTTGGGGCTCCCGGGACACCCACCTTTGAGCAGTACTTC.

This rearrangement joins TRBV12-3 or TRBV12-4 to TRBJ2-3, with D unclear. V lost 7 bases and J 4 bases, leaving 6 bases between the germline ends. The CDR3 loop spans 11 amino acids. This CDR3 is CASTPSDTQYF. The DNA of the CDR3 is TGTGCCAGCACCCCGTCAGATACGCAGTATTTT.

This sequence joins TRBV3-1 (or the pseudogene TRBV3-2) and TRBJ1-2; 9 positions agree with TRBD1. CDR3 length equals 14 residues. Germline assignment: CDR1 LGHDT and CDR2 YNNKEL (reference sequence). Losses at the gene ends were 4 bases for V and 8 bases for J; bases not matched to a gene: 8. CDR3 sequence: CASSLDRGIRGYTF. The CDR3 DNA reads TGTGCCAGCAGCCTCGACAGGGGGATAAGGGGCTACACCTTC.

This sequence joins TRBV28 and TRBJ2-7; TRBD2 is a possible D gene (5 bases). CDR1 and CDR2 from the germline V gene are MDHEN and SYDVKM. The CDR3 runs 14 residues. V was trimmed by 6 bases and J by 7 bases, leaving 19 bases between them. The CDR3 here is CASSPMGEPREQYF. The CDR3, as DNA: TGTGCCAGCAGCCCCATGGGAGAACCTCGGGAGCAGTACTTC.

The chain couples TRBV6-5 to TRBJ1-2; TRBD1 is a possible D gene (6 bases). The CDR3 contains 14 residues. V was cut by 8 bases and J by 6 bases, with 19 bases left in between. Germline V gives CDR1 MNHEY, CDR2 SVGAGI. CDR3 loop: CASAPNREGNGYTF. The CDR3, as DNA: TGTGCCAGCGCGCCTAACAGGGAAGGGAATGGCTACACCTTC.

The CDR3 reads CASSESQGPYGYTF. The CDR3 DNA sequence: TGTGCCAGCAGTGAGTCCCAGGGCCCCTATGGCTACACCTTC. The chain has TRBV6-4 and TRBJ1-2, with D perhaps TRBD1 (5 bases). V was clipped by 3 bases and J by 4 bases, with 12 bases between them. This CDR3 is 14 amino acids long. Germline CDR1 is MRHNA and CDR2 is SNTAGT.

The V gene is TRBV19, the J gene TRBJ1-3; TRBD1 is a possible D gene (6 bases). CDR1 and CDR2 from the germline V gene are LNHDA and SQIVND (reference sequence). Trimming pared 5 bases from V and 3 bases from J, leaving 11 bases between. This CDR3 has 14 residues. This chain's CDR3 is CASSQRTDGNTIYF. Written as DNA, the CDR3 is TGTGCCAGTAGTCAACGGACAGATGGAAACACCATATATTTT.

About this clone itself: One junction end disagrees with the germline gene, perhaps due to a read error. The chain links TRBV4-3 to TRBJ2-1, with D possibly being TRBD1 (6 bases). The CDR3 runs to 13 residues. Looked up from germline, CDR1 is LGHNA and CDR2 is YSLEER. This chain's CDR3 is CASSPINRDNLIF. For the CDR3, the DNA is TGCGCCAGCAGCCCTATAAACCGGGACAACTTGATCTTC.

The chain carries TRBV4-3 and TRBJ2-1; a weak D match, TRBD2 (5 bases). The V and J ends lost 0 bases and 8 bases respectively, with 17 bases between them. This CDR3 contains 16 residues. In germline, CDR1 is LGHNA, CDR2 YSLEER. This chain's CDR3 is CASSQDLGRGVDEQFF. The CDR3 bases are TGCGCCAGCAGCCAAGATCTAGGCCGGGGTGTCGATGAGCAGTTCTTC.

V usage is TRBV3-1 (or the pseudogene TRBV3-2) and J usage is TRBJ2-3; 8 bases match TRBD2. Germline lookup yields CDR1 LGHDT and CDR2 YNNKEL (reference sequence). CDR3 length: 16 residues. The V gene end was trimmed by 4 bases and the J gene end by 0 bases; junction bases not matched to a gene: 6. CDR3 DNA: TGTGCCAGCAGCCTAACTAGCGGAGCTAGCACAGATACGCAGTATTTT. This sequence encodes CASSLTSGASTDTQYF.

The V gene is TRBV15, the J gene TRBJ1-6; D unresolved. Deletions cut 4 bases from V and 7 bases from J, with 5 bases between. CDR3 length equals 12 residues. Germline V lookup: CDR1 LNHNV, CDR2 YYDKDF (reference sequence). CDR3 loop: CATSNKNSPLHF. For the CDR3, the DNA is TGTGCCACCAGCAATAAAAATTCACCCCTCCACTTT.

This chain's CDR3 is CASSLRDSDTQYF. Here the CDR3 DNA reads TGTGCCAGCAGCTTAAGGGACTCAGATACGCAGTATTTT. The chain employs TRBV7-6 and TRBJ2-3; the D gene is possibly TRBD2 (6 bases). V was clipped by 2 bases and J by 4 bases, with 7 bases between them. CDR1 SGHVS and CDR2 FNYEAQ come from the germline V gene. CDR3 size: 13 residues.

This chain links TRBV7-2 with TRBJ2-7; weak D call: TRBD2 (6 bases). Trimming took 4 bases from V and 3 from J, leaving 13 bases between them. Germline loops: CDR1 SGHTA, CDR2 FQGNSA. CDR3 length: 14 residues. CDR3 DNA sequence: TGTGCCAGCAGCTCCGCCGGGGGTTACTACGAGCAGTACTTC. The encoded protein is CASSSAGGYYEQYF.

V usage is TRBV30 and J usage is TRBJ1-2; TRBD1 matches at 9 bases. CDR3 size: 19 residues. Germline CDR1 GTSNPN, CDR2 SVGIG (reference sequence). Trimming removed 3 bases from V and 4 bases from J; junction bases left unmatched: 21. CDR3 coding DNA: TGTGCCTGGAGAACCGCACTAGACAGGGGGATATCACTAGGCTATGGCTACACCTTC. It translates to CAWRTALDRGISLGYGYTF.

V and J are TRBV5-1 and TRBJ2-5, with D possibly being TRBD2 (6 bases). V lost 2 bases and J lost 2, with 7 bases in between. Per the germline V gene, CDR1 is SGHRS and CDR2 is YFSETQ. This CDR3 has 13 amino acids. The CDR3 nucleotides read TGCGCCAGCAGCTTAGGAGGGCAAGAGACCCAGTACTTC. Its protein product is CASSLGGQETQYF.

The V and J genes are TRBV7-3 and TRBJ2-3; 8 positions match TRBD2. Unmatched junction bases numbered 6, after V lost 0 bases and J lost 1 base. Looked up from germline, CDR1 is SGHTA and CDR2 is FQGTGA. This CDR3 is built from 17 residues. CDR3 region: CASSLTPPGRGTDTQYF. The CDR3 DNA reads TGTGCCAGCAGCTTAACCCCCCCCGGGAGGGGCACAGATACGCAGTATTTT.

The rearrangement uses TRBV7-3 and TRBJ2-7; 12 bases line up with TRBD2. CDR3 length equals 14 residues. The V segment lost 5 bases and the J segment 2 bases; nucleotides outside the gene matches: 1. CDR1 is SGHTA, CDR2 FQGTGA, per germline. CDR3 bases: TGTGCCAGCAGCCGGACTAGCGGGACCTACGAGCAGTACTTC. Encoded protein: CASSRTSGTYEQYF.

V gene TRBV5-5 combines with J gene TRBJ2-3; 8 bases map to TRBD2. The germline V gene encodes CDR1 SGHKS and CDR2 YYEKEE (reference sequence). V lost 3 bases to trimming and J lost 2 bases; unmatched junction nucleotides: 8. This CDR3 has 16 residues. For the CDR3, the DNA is TGTGCCAGCAGCTGGACACTAGCGGCCCACACAGATACGCAGTATTTT. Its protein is CASSWTLAAHTDTQYF.